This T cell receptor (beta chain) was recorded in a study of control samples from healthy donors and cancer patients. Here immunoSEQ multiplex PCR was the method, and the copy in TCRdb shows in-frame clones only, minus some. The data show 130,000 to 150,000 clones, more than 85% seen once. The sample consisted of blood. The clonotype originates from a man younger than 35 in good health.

Written as DNA, the CDR3 is TGTGCCAGTAACAAGAACCCTGGAAACACCATATATTTT. The encoded protein is CASNKNPGNTIYF. The chain recombines TRBV19 with TRBJ1-3, with no clear D. V lost 7 bases and J lost 2, with 9 bases in between. Looked up from germline, CDR1 is LNHDA and CDR2 is SQIVND (reference sequence). CDR3 length equals 13 residues.